This TCR beta chain comes out of a study of T cell repertoires in cytomegalovirus infection. Study summary: Use of recently identified HLA-C-restricted and well-studied HLA-B-restricted CMV epitopes was part of the study. Carrying CMV and the relevant HLA type showed in public TCR beta signatures.

This CDR3 is built from 13 residues. Per the germline V gene, CDR1 is SNHLY and CDR2 is FYNNEI. V was clipped by 8 bases and J by 9 bases, with 19 bases between them. Study-level findings and limits: HLA-C-restricted, CMV-specific TCR beta clonotypes were dominant ex vivo. Summed frequency of shared TCR beta families picked out CMV carriers who also had the relevant HLA.

This clonotype was seen more than once but under ten times. Antigen specificity is unknown. TCRdb itself ran the reads through MiXCR, one entry per CDR3 protein. The repertoire includes roughly 340,000 distinct CDR3 sequences, 25% to 35% of them detected once, and approximately 20% sits in the top ten. The source of this sequence is a human donor in good health (CMV status not recorded). Some clones in this sample may be carry-over from other donors' samples. V gene TRBV2 combines with J gene TRBJ2-5; perhaps TRBD2 as D (6 bases). Sequenced here: cultured PBMCs, sampled from culture after CMV antigen stimulation. The CDR3, as DNA: TGTGCCAGCCTTCCCCGGGACTTCAAGGCCCAGTACTTC. Translating it yields CASLPRDFKAQYF.